The next 10 T cell receptor beta chains were all read from a single sample in a study of blood T cell repertoires in COVID-19. Libraries were prepared by immunoSEQ multiplex PCR; TCRdb keeps only in-frame clonotypes and omits some of them. The table records 210,000 or so clones, roughly 80% of them present only once. What was sequenced was PBMCs or T cells enriched from blood (not recorded which). The receptors come from a man in his 60s who had recovered from COVID-19.

This chain links TRBV6-5 with TRBJ1-1; TRBD1 aligns across 7 bases. Per germline, CDR1 MNHEY and CDR2 SVGAGI. This CDR3 has 11 residues. The trim removed 6 bases at V and 8 bases at J, leaving 3 bases unmatched. The CDR3: CASRAGQEAFF. The CDR3 DNA reads as TGTGCCAGCAGGGCGGGACAGGAAGCTTTCTTT.

The J gene is TRBJ1-2, the V gene TRBV7-8; D remains ambiguous. The germline V and J ends were trimmed by 3 bases and 1 base, with 6 bases remaining between them. Germline lookup yields CDR1 SGHVS and CDR2 FQNEAQ. This CDR3 is 13 amino acids long. DNA of the CDR3: TGTGCCAGCAGCTTTAGCGGTAACTATGGCTACACCTTC. It encodes CASSFSGNYGYTF. Using reference TRBV7-8 and TRBJ1-2 for the parts outside the CDR3, the full variable domain is GAGVSQSPRYKVAKRGQDVALRCDPISGHVSLFWYQQALGQGPEFLTYFQNEAQLDKSGLPSDRFFAERPEGSVSTLKIQRTQQEDSAVYLCASSFSGNYGYTFGSGTRLTVV.

This clone occurred once. V and J are TRBV9 and TRBJ2-3; TRBD2 agrees at 9 bases. CDR3 size: 16 residues. Unmatched junction bases numbered 9, after V lost 3 bases and J lost 4 bases. From germline, CDR1 is SGDLS and CDR2 YYNGEE. The CDR3 sequence is CASSAGASGVADTQYF. The CDR3 DNA is TGTGCCAGCAGCGCGGGGGCTAGCGGGGTGGCAGATACGCAGTATTTT.

This rearrangement joins TRBV5-1 to TRBJ1-3; TRBD1 is a possible D gene (6 bases). This CDR3 spans 17 amino acids. V was clipped by 0 bases and J by 0 bases, with 13 bases between them. Per germline, CDR1 SGHRS and CDR2 YFSETQ. In nucleotides, the CDR3 is TGCGCCAGCAGCTTGGAAGTACAGGGCATCTCTGGAAACACCATATATTTT. Amino acids: CASSLEVQGISGNTIYF.

This CDR3 reads CSGDAGQGFSTEAFF. For the CDR3, the DNA is TGCAGCGGGGACGCGGGACAGGGGTTTAGCACTGAAGCTTTCTTT. The chain is built from TRBV29-1 and TRBJ1-1; the match to TRBD1 covers 10 bases. The germline CDR1 and CDR2 sequences are SQVTM and ANQGSEA. The CDR3 runs 15 residues. Trimming at V came to 7 bases and at J to 4 bases, leaving 12 bases not matched to a gene.

Concerning this clone: A much larger clone differs by one base, so this may be a read error. This sequence joins TRBV6-5 and TRBJ2-7, with D possibly matching TRBD1 (5 bases). Germline lookup yields CDR1 MNHEY and CDR2 SVGAGI. Deletions cut 6 bases from V and 3 bases from J, with 9 bases between. CDR3 size: 12 residues. CDR3 in amino acids: CASSKDSYEQYF. In DNA form, the CDR3 reads TGTGCCAGCAGCAAAGACAGCTACGAGCAGTACTTC.

This chain links TRBV3-1 (or the pseudogene TRBV3-2) with TRBJ1-1; maybe TRBD1 (6 bases). Germline CDR1 reads LGHDT; CDR2 reads YNNKEL (reference sequence). V lost 1 base, J lost 0 bases, and 18 bases lay in between. The CDR3 is made up of 18 amino acids. In nucleotides, the CDR3 is TGTGCCAGCAGCCAAGCGGGCAGGGGTGGAATTTTGAACACTGAAGCTTTCTTT. Protein: CASSQAGRGGILNTEAFF.

This rearrangement joins TRBV29-1 to TRBJ1-4, with 9 nucleotides matching TRBD1. The CDR3 loop spans 15 amino acids. The V gene's germline CDR1 is SQVTM and CDR2 ANQGSEA. The trim removed 6 bases at V and 8 bases at J, leaving 13 bases unmatched. The DNA for the CDR3 is TGCAGCGTCGAAAGTTCCGGGACAGGGAACGAAAAACTGTTTTTT. Translation: CSVESSGTGNEKLFF.

This clone was seen only once. J is TRBJ1-5 and V is TRBV12-5; D remains ambiguous. CDR1 is LGHNT, CDR2 FRNRAP, per germline. The CDR3 has 15 amino acids. Trimming cost V 4 bases and J 7 bases, with 17 bases left between them. The CDR3 loop reads CASGSGQAGGQPQHF. The CDR3, as DNA: TGTGCTAGTGGTTCTGGCCAGGCGGGAGGGCAGCCCCAGCATTTT.

J is TRBJ1-6 and V is TRBV9; the D is unclear. Trimming left V 0 bases short and J 10 bases short, with 8 bases between. The CDR3 has 13 amino acids. The germline gives CDR1 SGDLS, CDR2 YYNGEE. The CDR3 spells CASSVGVESPLHF. CDR3 coding DNA: TGTGCCAGCAGCGTAGGAGTTGAGTCACCCCTCCACTTT.